Sequencing of this T cell receptor beta chain was carried out in a study of blood T cell repertoires in COVID-19. About the study: From the United States, Italy and Spain came samples of acute and convalescent COVID-19. Nucleic acid was either cDNA or gDNA, and it came from T cells, B-cell-depleted T cells, or PBMCs.

Original handling: Reference gene primer amplification gave estimated nucleated cell counts. TCRdb keeps only in-frame clones here, not all; method: immunoSEQ multiplex PCR. That table is the source of V, J and clone size, and D and trimming were worked out from the DNA. The table includes 130,000 to 150,000 clones, approximately 86% detected once. This CDR3 has 13 residues. V was clipped by 0 bases and J by 8 bases, with 8 bases between them. Looked up from germline, CDR1 is KGHDR and CDR2 is SFDVKD. Input material: peripheral blood. The source of this sequence is a man between 70 and 80 years old with acute or convalescent COVID-19. V is TRBV24-1 and J is TRBJ2-3; TRBD2 might be the D (5 bases). For the CDR3, the DNA is TGTGCCACCAGTGATTTGGCTGGACTTACGCAGTATTTT. Translating it yields CATSDLAGLTQYF.